The present T cell receptor beta chain was sequenced within a study of OX40 agonist ivuxolimab in advanced cancers. About this clone itself: Its target is not known.

CDR3 length: 12 amino acids. Germline V gene sequence: CDR1 SGHTA, CDR2 FQGNSA. Trimming removed 4 bases at V and 2 bases at J, with 5 bases between. Data came from immunoSEQ multiplex PCR; TCRdb stores just in-frame clones and leaves some out. Counted here are over 80,000 clones, about nine tenths occurring once; the ten biggest clones make up roughly 0.8%. Study findings and constraints: Antigen targets of the expanded peripheral T cells went undetermined. Partial responders receiving 0.1-3.0 mg/kg showed among the lowest clonal expansion.

Sequenced here: CD4+ or CD8+ T cells sorted from blood, sampled in a trial of the OX40 agonist ivuxolimab. This sequence joins TRBV7-2 and TRBJ1-2, with D unresolved. This clonotype originated in an adult with an advanced solid tumor such as melanoma, head and neck, liver or kidney cancer. The CDR3 region has the DNA TGTGCCAGCAGCTCCTCAAACTATGGCTACACCTTC. Its protein product is CASSSSNYGYTF.